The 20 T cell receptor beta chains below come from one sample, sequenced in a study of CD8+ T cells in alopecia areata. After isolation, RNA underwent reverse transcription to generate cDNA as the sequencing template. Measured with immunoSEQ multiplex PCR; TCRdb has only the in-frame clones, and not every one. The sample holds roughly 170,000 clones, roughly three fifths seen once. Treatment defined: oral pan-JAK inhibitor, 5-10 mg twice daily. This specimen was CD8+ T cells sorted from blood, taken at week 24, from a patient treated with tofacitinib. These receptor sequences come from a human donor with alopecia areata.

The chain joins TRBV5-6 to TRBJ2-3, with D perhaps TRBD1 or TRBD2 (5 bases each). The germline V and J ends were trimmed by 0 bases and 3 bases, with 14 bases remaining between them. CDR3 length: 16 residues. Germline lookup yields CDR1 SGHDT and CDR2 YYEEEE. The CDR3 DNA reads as TGTGCCAGCAGCTTGGGGGACCTAAGCAGGACAGATACGCAGTATTTT. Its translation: CASSLGDLSRTDTQYF.

This CDR3 reads CASSPWKVGGHYNEQFF. The CDR3 nucleotides read TGCGCCAGCAGCCCTTGGAAAGTAGGGGGCCACTACAATGAGCAGTTCTTC. This chain connects TRBV5-1 to TRBJ2-1, with 7 bases lining up with TRBD1. Germline assignment: CDR1 SGHRS and CDR2 YFSETQ. V was clipped by 4 bases and J by 3 bases; unmatched bases: 13. This CDR3 comprises 17 residues.

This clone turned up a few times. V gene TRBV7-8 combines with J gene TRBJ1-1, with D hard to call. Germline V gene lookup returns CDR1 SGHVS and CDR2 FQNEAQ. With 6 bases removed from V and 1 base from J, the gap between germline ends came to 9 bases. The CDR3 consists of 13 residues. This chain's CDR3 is CASSLTGNTEAFF. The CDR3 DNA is TGTGCCAGCAGTTTGACGGGGAACACTGAAGCTTTCTTT. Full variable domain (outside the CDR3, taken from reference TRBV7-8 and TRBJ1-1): GAGVSQSPRYKVAKRGQDVALRCDPISGHVSLFWYQQALGQGPEFLTYFQNEAQLDKSGLPSDRFFAERPEGSVSTLKIQRTQQEDSAVYLCASSLTGNTEAFFGQGTRLTVV.

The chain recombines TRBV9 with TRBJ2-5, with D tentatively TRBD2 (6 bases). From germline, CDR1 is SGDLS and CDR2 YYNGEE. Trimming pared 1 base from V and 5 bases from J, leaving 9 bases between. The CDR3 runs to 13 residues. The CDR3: CASSVSSGETQYF. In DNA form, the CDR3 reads TGTGCCAGCAGCGTAAGTAGCGGCGAGACCCAGTACTTC. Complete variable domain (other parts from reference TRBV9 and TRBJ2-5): DSGVTQTPKHLITATGQRVTLRCSPRSGDLSVYWYQQSLDQGLQFLIQYYNGEERAKGNILERFSAQQFPDLHSELNLSSLELGDSALYFCASSVSSGETQYFGPGTRLLVL.

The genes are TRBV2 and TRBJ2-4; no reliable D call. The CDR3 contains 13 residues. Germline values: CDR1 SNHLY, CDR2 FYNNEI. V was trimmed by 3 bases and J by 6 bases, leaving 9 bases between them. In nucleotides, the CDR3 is TGTGCCAGCAGTGAGACCGTCATAAACATTCAGTACTTC. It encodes CASSETVINIQYF.

The DNA for the CDR3 is TGCAGCGTTGAAGGGACAAAGCAGAGCACAGATACGCAGTATTTT. It codes for CSVEGTKQSTDTQYF. V is TRBV29-1 and J is TRBJ2-3, with a weak D call TRBD1 (5 bases). Trimming left V 1 base short and J 0 bases short, with 11 bases between. CDR1 and CDR2 from the germline V gene are SQVTM and ANQGSEA. The CDR3 runs 15 residues.

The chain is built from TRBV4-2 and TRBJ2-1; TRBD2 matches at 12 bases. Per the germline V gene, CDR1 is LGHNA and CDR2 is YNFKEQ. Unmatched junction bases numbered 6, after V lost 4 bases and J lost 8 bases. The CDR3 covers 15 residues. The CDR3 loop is CASSRELAGGDEQFF. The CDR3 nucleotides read TGTGCCAGCAGCCGAGAACTAGCGGGGGGCGATGAGCAGTTCTTC.

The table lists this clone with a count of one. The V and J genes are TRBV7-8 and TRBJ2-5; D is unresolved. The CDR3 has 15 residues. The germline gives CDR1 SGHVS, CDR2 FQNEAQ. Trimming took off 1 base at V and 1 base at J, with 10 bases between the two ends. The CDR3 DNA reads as TGTGCCAGCAGCTTAGTGAGGTCCCGCCAAGAGACCCAGTACTTC. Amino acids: CASSLVRSRQETQYF.

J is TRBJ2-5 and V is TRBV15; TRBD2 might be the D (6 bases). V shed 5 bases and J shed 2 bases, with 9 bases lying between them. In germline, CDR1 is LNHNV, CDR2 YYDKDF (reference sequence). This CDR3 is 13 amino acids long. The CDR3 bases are TGTGCCACCAGCGGGAGCGGGCAAGAGACCCAGTACTTC. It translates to CATSGSGQETQYF.

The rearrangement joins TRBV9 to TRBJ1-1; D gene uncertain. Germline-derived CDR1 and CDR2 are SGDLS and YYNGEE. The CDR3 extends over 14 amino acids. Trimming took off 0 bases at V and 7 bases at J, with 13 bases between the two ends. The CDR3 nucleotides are TGTGCCAGCAGCGTAGAGGGTTTGTCGGTTGAAGCTTTCTTT. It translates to CASSVEGLSVEAFF. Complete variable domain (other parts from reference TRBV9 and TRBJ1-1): DSGVTQTPKHLITATGQRVTLRCSPRSGDLSVYWYQQSLDQGLQFLIQYYNGEERAKGNILERFSAQQFPDLHSELNLSSLELGDSALYFCASSVEGLSVEAFFGQGTRLTVV.

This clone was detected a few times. The CDR3 region has the DNA TGCGCCAGCAGCTTAGTCGAACAGTCGGGGCCGGGCTACACCTTC. Protein: CASSLVEQSGPGYTF. The rearrangement links TRBV5-1 to TRBJ1-2; a weak D match, TRBD1 (5 bases). The germline V gene has CDR1 SGHRS and CDR2 YFSETQ. The CDR3 consists of 15 residues. V was trimmed by 2 bases and J by 8 bases, leaving 19 bases between them.

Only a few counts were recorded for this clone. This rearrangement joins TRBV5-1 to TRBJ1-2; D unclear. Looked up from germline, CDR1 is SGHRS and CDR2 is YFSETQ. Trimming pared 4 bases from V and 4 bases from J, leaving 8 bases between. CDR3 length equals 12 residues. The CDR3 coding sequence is TGCGCCAGCAGCGGAACAATCTATGGCTACACCTTC. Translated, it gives CASSGTIYGYTF.

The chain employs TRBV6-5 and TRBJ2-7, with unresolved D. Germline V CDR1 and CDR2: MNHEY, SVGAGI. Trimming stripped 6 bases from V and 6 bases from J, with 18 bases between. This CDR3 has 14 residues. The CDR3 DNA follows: TGTGCCAGCAGCATTTCGGACGTCCTTGGCGAGCAGTACTTC. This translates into CASSISDVLGEQYF.

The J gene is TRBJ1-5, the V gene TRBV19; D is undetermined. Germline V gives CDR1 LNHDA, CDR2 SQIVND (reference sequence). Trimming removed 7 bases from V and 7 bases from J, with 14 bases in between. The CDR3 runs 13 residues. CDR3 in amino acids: CASTQGGIQPQHF. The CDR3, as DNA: TGTGCCAGTACCCAAGGAGGTATACAGCCCCAGCATTTT.

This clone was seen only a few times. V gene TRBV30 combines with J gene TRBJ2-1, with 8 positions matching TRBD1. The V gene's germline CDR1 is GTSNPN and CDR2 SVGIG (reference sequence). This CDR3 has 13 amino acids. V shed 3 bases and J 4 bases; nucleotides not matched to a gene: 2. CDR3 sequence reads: CAWSRQGYNEQFF. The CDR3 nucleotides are TGTGCCTGGAGCCGACAGGGGTACAATGAGCAGTTCTTC. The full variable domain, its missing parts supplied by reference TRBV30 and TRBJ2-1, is SQTIHQWPATLVQPVGSPLSLECTVEGTSNPNLYWYRQAAGRGLQLLFYSVGIGQISSEVPQNLSASRPQDRQFILSSKKLLLSDSGFYLCAWSRQGYNEQFFGPGTRLTVL.

CDR3 sequence reads: CAWSKTGELFF. The CDR3 DNA sequence: TGTGCCTGGAGTAAAACCGGGGAGCTGTTTTTT. This sequence joins TRBV30 and TRBJ2-2; no definite D call. Trimming pared 2 bases from V and 5 bases from J, leaving 3 bases between. This CDR3 comprises 11 residues. Germline V lookup: CDR1 GTSNPN, CDR2 SVGIG (reference sequence).

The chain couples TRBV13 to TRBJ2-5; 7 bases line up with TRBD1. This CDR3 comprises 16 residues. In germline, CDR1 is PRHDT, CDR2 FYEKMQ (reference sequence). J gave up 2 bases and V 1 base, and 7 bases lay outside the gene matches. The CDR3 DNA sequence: TGTGCCAGCAGCTTAGCTACTTGGGACAGTCAAGAGACCCAGTACTTC. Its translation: CASSLATWDSQETQYF.

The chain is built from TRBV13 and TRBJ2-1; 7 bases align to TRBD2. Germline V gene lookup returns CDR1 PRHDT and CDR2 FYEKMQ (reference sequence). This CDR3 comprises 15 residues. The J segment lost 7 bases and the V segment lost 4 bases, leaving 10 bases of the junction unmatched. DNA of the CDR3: TGTGCCAGCAGCTCGCGACTAGCAGCTAATAATGAGCAGTTCTTC. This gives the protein CASSSRLAANNEQFF.

CDR3 nucleotide sequence: TGCGCCAGCAGCCCCGGGACAGGGGGAGAGACCCAGTACTTC. Its protein product is CASSPGTGGETQYF. The genes are TRBV5-1 and TRBJ2-5; 11 bases map to TRBD1. Germline V gene sequence: CDR1 SGHRS, CDR2 YFSETQ. The CDR3 extends over 14 amino acids. Trimming cost V 4 bases and J 4 bases; bases outside gene matches: 3.

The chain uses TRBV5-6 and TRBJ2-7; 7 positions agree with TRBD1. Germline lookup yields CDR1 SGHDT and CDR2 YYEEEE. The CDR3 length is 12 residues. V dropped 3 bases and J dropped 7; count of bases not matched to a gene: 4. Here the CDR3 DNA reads TGTGCCAGCAGCTCAGGGGGATGGGAGCAGTACTTC. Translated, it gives CASSSGGWEQYF. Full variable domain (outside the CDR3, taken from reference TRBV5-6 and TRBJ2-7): DAGVTQSPTHLIKTRGQQVTLRCSPKSGHDTVSWYQQALGQGPQFIFQYYEEEERQRGNFPDRFSGHQFPNYSSELNVNALLLGDSALYLCASSSGGWEQYFGPGTRLTVT.